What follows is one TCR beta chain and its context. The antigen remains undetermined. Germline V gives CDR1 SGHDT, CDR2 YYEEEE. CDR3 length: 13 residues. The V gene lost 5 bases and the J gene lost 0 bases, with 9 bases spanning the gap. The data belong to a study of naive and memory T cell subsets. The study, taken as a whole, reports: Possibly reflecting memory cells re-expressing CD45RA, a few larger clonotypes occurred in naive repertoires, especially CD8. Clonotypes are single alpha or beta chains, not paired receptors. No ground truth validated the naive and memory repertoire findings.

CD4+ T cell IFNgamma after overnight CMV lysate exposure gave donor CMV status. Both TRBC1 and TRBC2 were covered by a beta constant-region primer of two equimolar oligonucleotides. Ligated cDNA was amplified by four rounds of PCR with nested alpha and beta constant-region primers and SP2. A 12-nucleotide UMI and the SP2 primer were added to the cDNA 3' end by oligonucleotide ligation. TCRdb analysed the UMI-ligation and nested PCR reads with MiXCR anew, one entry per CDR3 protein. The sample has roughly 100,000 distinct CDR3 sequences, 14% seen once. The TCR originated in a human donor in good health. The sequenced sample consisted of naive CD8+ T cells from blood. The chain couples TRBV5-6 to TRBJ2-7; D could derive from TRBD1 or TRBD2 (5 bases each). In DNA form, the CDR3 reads TGTGCCAGCAGACGGGACGCCTCCTACGAGCAGTACTTC. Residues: CASRRDASYEQYF.